The 2 T cell receptor beta chains given below trace back to one sample, sequenced in a study of blood T cell repertoires in COVID-19. The method was immunoSEQ multiplex PCR; TCRdb's version includes in-frame clones alone and lacks a portion of them. Of around 94,000 clones in the sample, 78% were seen once. Specimen: peripheral blood. These receptors were collected from a man aged 55 to 70 with active or convalescent COVID-19.

V gene TRBV6-5 combines with J gene TRBJ1-2; no clear D. Trimming took 5 bases from V and 8 from J, leaving 15 bases between them. The CDR3 length is 13 residues. Germline V lookup: CDR1 MNHEY, CDR2 SVGAGI. CDR3: CASSPDGWRGYTF. The CDR3 DNA follows: TGTGCCAGCAGTCCCGACGGTTGGAGGGGCTACACCTTC.

The chain combines TRBV7-3 with TRBJ2-2, with a tentative D call TRBD1 (6 bases). The germline CDR1 and CDR2 sequences are SGHTA and FQGTGA. Trimming removed 6 bases at V and 1 base at J, with 12 bases between. The CDR3 sequence is 15 residues long. CDR3 in DNA: TGTGCCAGCAGTCCCCAGGGACAGAACACCGGGGAGCTGTTTTTT. Protein sequence: CASSPQGQNTGELFF.